The 23 T cell receptor beta chains below were found in one sample sequenced in a study of preoperative IRX-2 immunotherapy in early breast cancer. Sequencing was performed with immunoSEQ multiplex PCR; in TCRdb, only in-frame clones are kept and a portion is missing. The sample yields some 99,000 clones, just over 85% seen once. The treatment is: preoperative locoregional IRX-2 cytokine immunotherapy. Source: tumor tissue, taken after IRX-2 immunotherapy. The receptors were sampled from a human donor with breast cancer.

This clone was seen only a few times. The chain links TRBV15 to TRBJ2-3; the D gene is possibly TRBD2 (6 bases). CDR3 length: 16 amino acids. The V gene lost 0 bases and the J gene lost 4 bases, with 14 bases spanning the gap. Germline loops: CDR1 LNHNV, CDR2 YYDKDF (reference sequence). The CDR3 bases are TGTGCCACCAGCAGAGATGGGGGGATTGGGGCAGATACGCAGTATTTT. Protein sequence: CATSRDGGIGADTQYF.

CDR3 DNA: TGTGCCAGCACACAACCAGGATTCTATGGCTACACCTTC. Protein: CASTQPGFYGYTF. V gene TRBV28 combines with J gene TRBJ1-2; D unclear. Looked up from germline, CDR1 is MDHEN and CDR2 is SYDVKM. This CDR3 has 13 residues. Deletions cut 7 bases from V and 4 bases from J, with 13 bases between.

The V gene is TRBV28, the J gene TRBJ2-1; tentative D call: TRBD2 (5 bases). V was clipped by 5 bases and J by 10 bases, with 12 bases between them. The germline V gene encodes CDR1 MDHEN and CDR2 SYDVKM. The CDR3 consists of 12 residues. The CDR3 loop reads CASSDPRAEQFF. In DNA form, the CDR3 reads TGTGCCAGCAGTGATCCGAGGGCAGAGCAGTTCTTC.

The chain couples TRBV7-7 to TRBJ1-5; 7 bases agree with TRBD1. The CDR3 runs 14 residues. With 3 bases clipped from V and 7 bases from J, the junction kept 6 bases outside the gene matches. The germline V gene encodes CDR1 SSHAT and CDR2 FNYEAQ (reference sequence). CDR3 coding DNA: TGTGCCAGCAGCTTTTACAGGGGTGGGCAGCCCCAGCATTTT. Its translation is CASSFYRGGQPQHF.

V is TRBV29-1 and J is TRBJ1-1; D is possibly TRBD1 (5 bases). V shed 7 bases and J shed 4 bases, with 16 bases lying between them. Germline CDR1 SQVTM, CDR2 ANQGSEA. This CDR3 has 13 residues. Written as DNA, the CDR3 is TGCAGCGCCCCAGGGAGTGGCGGCACTGAAGCTTTCTTT. Translation: CSAPGSGGTEAFF.

This sequence joins TRBV9 and TRBJ1-1, with D tentatively TRBD1 (6 bases). This CDR3 is 14 amino acids long. Deletions cut 0 bases from V and 5 bases from J, with 11 bases between. Looked up from germline, CDR1 is SGDLS and CDR2 is YYNGEE. The CDR3 coding sequence is TGTGCCAGCAGCGTAGTAGGGGGAGGGACTGAAGCTTTCTTT. This translates into CASSVVGGGTEAFF.

J is TRBJ1-2 and V is TRBV19, with 7 bases identical to TRBD1. Germline CDR1 LNHDA, CDR2 SQIVND (reference sequence). The CDR3 spans 13 residues. V trimming: 6 bases; J trimming: 2 bases; junction bases outside the gene matches: 3. The CDR3, as DNA: TGTGCCAGTAGAAAACAGGGGAACTATGGCTACACCTTC. The encoded protein is CASRKQGNYGYTF. Filled out from reference TRBV19 and TRBJ1-2, the complete variable domain reads DGGITQSPKYLFRKEGQNVTLSCEQNLNHDAMYWYRQDPGQGLRLIYYSQIVNDFQKGDIAEGYSVSREKKESFPLTVTSAQKNPTAFYLCASRKQGNYGYTFGSGTRLTVV.

The chain links TRBV14 to TRBJ1-4; D gene ambiguous. The V and J ends lost 0 bases and 12 bases respectively, with 8 bases between them. Germline values: CDR1 SGHDN, CDR2 FVKESK. This CDR3 spans 12 amino acids. The CDR3 protein is CASSQDQGELFF. CDR3 nucleotides: TGTGCCAGCAGCCAAGATCAAGGAGAACTGTTTTTT.

V and J are TRBV29-1 and TRBJ1-2; 7 bases align to TRBD1. The V gene end was trimmed by 7 bases and the J gene end by 6 bases; junction bases not matched to a gene: 11. The V gene's germline CDR1 is SQVTM and CDR2 ANQGSEA. The CDR3 runs to 13 residues. CDR3 sequence (DNA): TGCAGCGCCACAGAAGGCAGGGGGGATGGCTACACCTTC. Translating it yields CSATEGRGDGYTF.

The J gene is TRBJ1-4, the V gene TRBV6-8; 9 positions match TRBD1. After removal of 6 bases from V and 8 bases from J, the junction contained 13 bases not matched to a gene. Germline CDR1 reads MNHGY; CDR2 reads SAAAGT. The length of the CDR3 is 16 residues. The CDR3, as DNA: TGTGCCAGCAGGGAGACGCCGGGACAGGGAGGCGAAAAACTGTTTTTT. It codes for CASRETPGQGGEKLFF.

The V and J genes are TRBV29-1 and TRBJ1-5; D is unclear. V shed 4 bases and J shed 4 bases, with 11 bases lying between them. Germline CDR1 and CDR2: SQVTM and ANQGSEA. The CDR3 is made up of 13 amino acids. CDR3 nucleotide sequence: TGCAGCGTTGGTCTCTCTTCAAATCAGCCCCAGCATTTT. This gives the protein CSVGLSSNQPQHF.

This chain links TRBV18 with TRBJ2-3; 7 nucleotides line up with TRBD2. With V trimmed by 2 bases and J by 0 bases, 2 bases remained unmatched. This CDR3 has 15 residues. In germline, CDR1 is KGHSH, CDR2 LQKENI. CDR3: CASSPILASTDTQYF. The CDR3 nucleotides are TGTGCCAGCTCACCAATACTAGCGAGCACAGATACGCAGTATTTT.

Worth noting for this clone: Its ends do not fully match the called genes, so a read error is possible. V gene TRBV6-7 combines with J gene TRBJ2-7; no firm D call. TRBV6-7 is an ORF, with its function uncertain. The CDR3 covers 15 residues. The CDR3 sequence is CASSRNQIDPYEQYF. The CDR3 nucleotides read TGTGCCAGCAGCCGTAACCAGATCGACCCCTACGAGCAGTACTTT.

This sequence joins TRBV11-3 and TRBJ2-5; possibly TRBD1 or TRBD2 for D (6 bases each). Looked up from germline, CDR1 is SGHNT and CDR2 is YENEEA. Trimming left V 6 bases short and J 5 bases short, with 19 bases between. The CDR3 is 15 residues long. The CDR3 sequence is CASRTQEVGGETQYF. CDR3 nucleotide sequence: TGTGCCAGCAGGACTCAAGAAGTGGGGGGCGAGACCCAGTACTTC.

V is TRBV6-8 and J is TRBJ1-5, with D possibly TRBD1 on 6 matching bases. Looked up from germline, CDR1 is MNHGY and CDR2 is SAAAGT. CDR3 length: 15 amino acids. Trimming removed 4 bases from V and 6 bases from J, with 16 bases in between. The CDR3 region has the DNA TGTGCCAGCAGTTCCCTCGGGGGCGAGGGTCAGCCCCAGCATTTT. Translation: CASSSLGGEGQPQHF.

Points on this clone: A junction boundary mismatches the germline segment, possibly from a read error. In nucleotides, the CDR3 is TGTACCAGTAGTATAGGAGTGGGACTGTTTTTT. Translated: CTSSIGVGLFF. V gene TRBV19 combines with J gene TRBJ1-4; D is uncertain. The CDR3 length is 11 residues. CDR1 is LNHDA and CDR2 is SQIVND in the germline V gene (reference sequence).

This chain connects TRBV6-8 to TRBJ1-5; D not resolved. This CDR3 contains 15 residues. V lost 4 bases and J 0 bases, leaving 10 bases between the germline ends. CDR1 and CDR2 from the germline V gene are MNHGY and SAAAGT. CDR3 sequence (DNA): TGTGCCAGCAGTTTCCCGGGAAATAGCAATCAGCCCCAGCATTTT. Protein: CASSFPGNSNQPQHF.

The chain couples TRBV28 to TRBJ1-4; maybe TRBD1 (5 bases). This CDR3 is 14 amino acids long. Per germline, CDR1 MDHEN and CDR2 SYDVKM. The V end was cut by 6 bases, the J end by 3 bases, with 11 bases between. The CDR3, as DNA: TGTGCCAGCAGAGCATCGGGGCCTAATGAAAAACTGTTTTTT. This codes for CASRASGPNEKLFF.

This chain joins TRBV29-1 and TRBJ2-5, with 15 nucleotides matching TRBD2. The junction had 3 bases not matched to a gene; V was cut back by 4 bases and J by 3 bases. This CDR3 region has 15 residues. Germline assignment: CDR1 SQVTM and CDR2 ANQGSEA. CDR3 coding DNA: TGCAGCGTTGCCAGGACTAGCGGGGGGGAAGAGACCCAGTACTTC. Translation gives CSVARTSGGEETQYF.

By share of the sample, this clone is medium-sized. CDR3 DNA sequence: TGTGCCAGCAGTTTAAGAGTCCGGACCCAGAACACTGAAGCTTTCTTT. This codes for CASSLRVRTQNTEAFF. V usage is TRBV28 and J usage is TRBJ1-1, with D uncertain. The germline CDR1 and CDR2 sequences are MDHEN and SYDVKM. Trimming pared 2 bases from V and 1 base from J, leaving 14 bases between. This CDR3 has 16 residues.

This chain connects TRBV11-3 to TRBJ2-6; D gene uncertain. Germline V gene lookup returns CDR1 SGHNT and CDR2 YENEEA. V was cut by 5 bases and J by 7 bases, with 15 bases left in between. The CDR3 covers 15 residues. The CDR3 sequence is CASSPPPDGANVLTF. The DNA for the CDR3 is TGTGCCAGCAGCCCGCCCCCGGACGGAGCCAACGTCCTGACTTTC.

The chain links TRBV12-5 to TRBJ1-1; possible D gene TRBD1, 5 bases. V was shortened by 0 bases and J by 6 bases, with 17 bases between the two germline ends. This CDR3 spans 16 amino acids. Germline CDR1 and CDR2: LGHNT and FRNRAP. CDR3 bases: TGTGCTAGTGGTTTGGTATTGGGGGACGGCCTGCCTGAAGCTTTCTTT. Protein product: CASGLVLGDGLPEAFF.

This clone came up a few times. The chain uses TRBV19 and TRBJ1-2; D gene uncertain. V lost 5 bases to trimming and J lost 8 bases, with 18 bases between them. This CDR3 has 14 residues. CDR1 LNHDA and CDR2 SQIVND come from the germline V gene (reference sequence). DNA for the CDR3: TGTGCCAGTAGTTCACATCGGGCCTCCGGGGGCTACACCTTC. Translated, it gives CASSSHRASGGYTF.